This is a list of T cell receptor beta chains from one sample in a study of T cell repertoires in aging, cancer and after chemotherapy. TCRdb passed the multiplex PCR reads through MiXCR, listing each CDR3 protein once. The table includes approximately 3,000 distinct CDR3 sequences, around 20% detected once. Sequencing used blood. The receptors were gathered from a human donor with a solid tumor. Both conserved end residues are part of each CDR3. Fields, in order: J gene, V gene, clone size, D gene, CDR3 DNA, CDR3 protein. A D gene is named only where the DNA matches it firmly. Not all rows give a size; the values are once, few, many and, for expanded clones, a class.

TRBJ1-6	TRBV5-6	NA	NA	TGTGCCAGCAGCTTGGGAGATAACTATAATTCACCCCTCCACTTT	CASSLGDNYNSPLHF
TRBJ2-7	TRBV18	NA	NA	TGTGCCAGCTCACCTCAAGGGGGGCCCTACGAGCAGTACTTC	CASSPQGGPYEQYF
TRBJ1-2	TRBV19	large	NA	TGTGCCAGTAGTATAGCCCACCAAGGGCACTATGGCTACACCTTC	CASSIAHQGHYGYTF
TRBJ2-5	TRBV6-1	few	NA	TGTGCCAGCAGTGAAGGCAATCTAAGGTCGGCCCAGTACTTC	CASSEGNLRSAQYF
TRBJ2-3	TRBV11-2	NA	NA	TGTGCCAGCAGCTTAGATGTAATTCCGACAGATACGCAGTATTTT	CASSLDVIPTDTQYF
TRBJ2-3	TRBV6-9	NA	NA	TGTGCCAGCAGCCGTCCCCCCACAGATACGCAGTATTTT	CASSRPPTDTQYF
TRBJ2-3	TRBV20-1	few	TRBD2	TGCAGTGCTAAGACTAGCGGGGGAACAGATACGCAGTATTTT	CSAKTSGGTDTQYF
TRBJ2-7	TRBV9	NA	NA	TGTGCCAGCAGCGACAGGAGCTCCTACGAGCAGTACTTC	CASSDRSSYEQYF
TRBJ1-1	TRBV19	large	TRBD1	TGTGCCAGTAGCGACAGGGTGAGCGGCACTGAAGCTTTCTTT	CASSDRVSGTEAFF
TRBJ1-1	TRBV20-1	NA	NA	TGCAGTGCTCCAAGGTTGAGTCGATGGAGAACTGAAGCTTTCTTT	CSAPRLSRWRTEAFF
TRBJ2-1	TRBV6-5	medium-sized	TRBD2	TGTGCCAGCAGTTACCAGACTAGCGGGGGGGCCGTGGGGCAGTTCTTC	CASSYQTSGGAVGQFF
TRBJ1-6	TRBV6-6	medium-sized	NA	TGTGCCAGCAGCAAAACTGGACCTTCCTATAATTCACCCCTCCACTTT	CASSKTGPSYNSPLHF
TRBJ2-1	TRBV7-3	medium-sized	TRBD2	TGTGCCAGCAGCTCCCAACCCCTTCTAGCGGGGGGGCTCAATGAGCAGTTCTTC	CASSSQPLLAGGLNEQFF
TRBJ1-6	TRBV5-4	medium-sized	TRBD1	TGTGCCAGCAGTCAGACAGGGGGAAATAATTCACCCCTCCACTTT	CASSQTGGNNSPLHF
TRBJ2-2	TRBV5-4	medium-sized	NA	TGTGCCAGCAGCCCGGGCACGAACACCGGGGAGCTGTTTTTT	CASSPGTNTGELFF
TRBJ1-1	TRBV10-3	few	NA	TGTGCCATCAGTGAGTCGACTCCCGGACGGGACGCTGAAGCTTTCTTT	CAISESTPGRDAEAFF
TRBJ2-3	TRBV5-6	few	NA	TGTGCCAGCAGCTTGGGTGGTTCGGGCGGATACACAGATACGCAGTATTTT	CASSLGGSGGYTDTQYF
TRBJ2-5	TRBV29-1	medium-sized	TRBD2	TGCAGCGTTGAGGGATCTGCGGGGGGGCCTTGGGAGACCCAGTACTTC	CSVEGSAGGPWETQYF
TRBJ1-1	TRBV4-2	NA	NA	TGTGCCAGCAGCCAAGATGCAAGCGCAGGCCTGAACACTGAAGCTTTCTTT	CASSQDASAGLNTEAFF
TRBJ1-1	TRBV6-5	medium-sized	NA	TGTGCCAGCAGTTACTCGAGTTTTAGGTTGAACACTGAAGCTTTCTTT	CASSYSSFRLNTEAFF